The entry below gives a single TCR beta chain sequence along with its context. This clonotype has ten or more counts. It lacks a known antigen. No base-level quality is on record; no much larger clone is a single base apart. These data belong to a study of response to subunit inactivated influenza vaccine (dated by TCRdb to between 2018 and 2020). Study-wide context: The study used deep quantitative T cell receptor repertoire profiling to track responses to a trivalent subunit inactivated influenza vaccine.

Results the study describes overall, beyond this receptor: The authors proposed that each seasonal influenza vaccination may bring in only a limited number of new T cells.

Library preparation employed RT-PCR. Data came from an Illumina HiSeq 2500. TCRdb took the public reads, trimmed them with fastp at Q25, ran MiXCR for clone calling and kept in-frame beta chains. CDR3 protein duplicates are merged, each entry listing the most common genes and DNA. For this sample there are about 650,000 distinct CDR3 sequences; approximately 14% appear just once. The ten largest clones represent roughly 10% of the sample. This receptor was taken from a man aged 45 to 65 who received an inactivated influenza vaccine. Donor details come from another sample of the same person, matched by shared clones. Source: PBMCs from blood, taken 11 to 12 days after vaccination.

The DNA reads TGTGCCAGCAGTGGACCCCAAGAGACCCAGTACTTC. It translates to CASSGPQETQYF. The chain was built from TRBV6-2 or TRBV6-3 and TRBJ2-5; the D gene assignment is ambiguous. The junction carries 5 bases between V and J, which are trimmed by 5 bases and 1 base respectively. The CDR3, cysteine through phenylalanine, is 12 amino acids long. Solely the CDR3 DNA is kept, with 36 bases framed from the first base. The germline V gene provides CDR1 MNHEY and CDR2 SVGEGT.